One and the same sample provided the 20 T cell receptor beta chains below, sequenced in a study of blood T cell repertoires in COVID-19. Only in-frame clones appear in the TCRdb table, and some are missing; sequencing was by immunoSEQ multiplex PCR. Here the sample spans about 42,000 clones, around 84% being singletons. Sequenced input: peripheral blood. These receptors were taken from a woman aged 70-85 years in a cohort sampled during active COVID-19.

CDR3 loop: CASSLVGQGVTDTQYF. In nucleotides, the CDR3 is TGTGCCAGCAGTTTAGTTGGACAGGGGGTAACAGATACGCAGTATTTT. This chain connects TRBV28 to TRBJ2-3; 10 nucleotides line up with TRBD1. The CDR3 is 16 amino acids. Germline CDR1 reads MDHEN; CDR2 reads SYDVKM. The V and J ends lost 2 bases and 3 bases, in that order; junction bases with no gene match: 5.

The chain has TRBV7-8 and TRBJ2-2, with 8 bases fitting TRBD2. The length of the CDR3 is 15 residues. CDR1 is SGHVS and CDR2 is FQNEAQ in the germline V gene. J gave up 7 bases and V 9 bases, and 13 bases lay outside the gene matches. The CDR3 nucleotides are TGTGCCAGTAGTAAAAGCGGGAGCCTGGGCGGGGAGCTGTTTTTT. The encoded protein is CASSKSGSLGGELFF.

The gene calls are TRBV19 and TRBJ1-3; TRBD1 matches at 7 bases. Germline V CDR1 and CDR2: LNHDA, SQIVND (reference sequence). J was trimmed by 2 bases and V by 8 bases; bases with no gene match: 6. This CDR3 spans 14 amino acids. Here the CDR3 DNA reads TGTGCCAGTCGAACAGGGGAGGCTGGAAACACCATATATTTT. Protein: CASRTGEAGNTIYF.

This chain joins TRBV7-9 and TRBJ2-7, with 8 bases aligning to TRBD1. CDR3 size: 13 residues. J was trimmed by 4 bases and V by 5 bases; bases with no gene match: 4. Per the germline V gene, CDR1 is SEHNR and CDR2 is FQNEAQ (reference sequence). For the CDR3, the DNA is TGTGCCAGCAGCACGACAGGGGCATACGAGCAGTACTTC. This encodes CASSTTGAYEQYF. Drawing the rest from reference TRBV7-9 and TRBJ2-7, the complete variable domain is DTGVSQNPRHKITKRGQNVTFRCDPISEHNRLYWYRQTLGQGPEFLTYFQNEAQLEKSRLLSDRFSAERPKGSFSTLEIQRTEQGDSAMYLCASSTTGAYEQYFGPGTRLTVT.

The gene calls are TRBV27 and TRBJ2-7; 10 nucleotides line up with TRBD2. V shed 5 bases, J shed 3 bases, and the junction held 1 base outside the gene matches. The CDR3 covers 13 residues. Germline CDR1 reads MNHEY; CDR2 reads SMNVEV (reference sequence). The CDR3: CASSGLADYEQYF. The CDR3 DNA reads as TGTGCCAGCAGTGGACTAGCGGACTACGAGCAGTACTTC.

This chain links TRBV19 with TRBJ1-2, with 8 positions matching TRBD1. Germline V lookup: CDR1 LNHDA, CDR2 SQIVND (reference sequence). V lost 11 bases to trimming and J lost 8 bases; unmatched junction nucleotides: 7. The CDR3 covers 11 residues. The CDR3 spells CAAGTGVGYTF. The CDR3 bases are TGTGCCGCAGGGACAGGAGTCGGCTACACCTTC.

The V call is TRBV28, the J call TRBJ1-6, with D perhaps matching TRBD1 (5 bases). The CDR3 length is 15 residues. V was trimmed by 3 bases and J by 7 bases, leaving 13 bases between them. CDR1 and CDR2 from the germline V gene are MDHEN and SYDVKM. This CDR3 reads CASSFSQVRNSPLHF. The CDR3, as DNA: TGTGCCAGCAGTTTTTCACAGGTTAGGAATTCACCCCTCCACTTT.

This chain links TRBV6-6 with TRBJ2-2; 8 nucleotides match TRBD1. Looked up from germline, CDR1 is MNHNY and CDR2 is SVGAGI (reference sequence). This CDR3 region has 13 residues. The ends lost 5 bases at V and 5 bases at J; junction bases unmatched: 1. CDR3 in amino acids: CASSRQGTGELFF. CDR3 nucleotides: TGTGCCAGCAGTCGACAGGGGACCGGGGAGCTGTTTTTT.

This chain uses TRBV19 with TRBJ2-7; no firm D call. The CDR3 runs to 11 residues. Trimming shortened V by 6 bases and J by 7 bases, and 10 bases separated the two germline ends. Germline V gives CDR1 LNHDA, CDR2 SQIVND (reference sequence). CDR3: CASRDKAEQYF. DNA for the CDR3: TGTGCCAGTAGAGACAAGGCGGAGCAGTACTTC.

The V call is TRBV3-1 (or the pseudogene TRBV3-2), the J call TRBJ1-1, with 11 bases fitting TRBD1. The CDR3 is 16 amino acids. Losses at the gene ends were 5 bases for V and 2 bases for J; bases not matched to a gene: 7. CDR1 is LGHDT, CDR2 YNNKEL, per germline (reference sequence). The chain's CDR3 is CASSYGTGGFNTEAFF. CDR3 sequence (DNA): TGTGCCAGCAGCTACGGGACAGGGGGTTTCAACACTGAAGCTTTCTTT.

The chain combines TRBV2 with TRBJ2-7; the D is unclear. Germline CDR1 and CDR2: SNHLY and FYNNEI. The CDR3 spans 12 residues. The germline V and J ends were trimmed by 1 base and 4 bases, with 5 bases remaining between them. CDR3 sequence (DNA): TGTGCCAGCAGTGAAGTGAGGTACGAGCAGTACTTC. Protein sequence: CASSEVRYEQYF.

The V gene is TRBV2, the J gene TRBJ1-2; 11 bases align to TRBD1. The CDR3 totals 16 residues. V shed 6 bases, J shed 4 bases, and the junction held 10 bases outside the gene matches. Germline assignment: CDR1 SNHLY and CDR2 FYNNEI. The CDR3 sequence: CASRINPGQGVYGYTF. Written as DNA, the CDR3 is TGTGCCAGCAGAATAAATCCGGGACAGGGGGTCTATGGCTACACCTTC.

This sequence joins TRBV6-2 or TRBV6-3 and TRBJ1-1; D gene unclear. Germline V lookup: CDR1 MNHEY, CDR2 SVGEGT. V lost 2 bases, J lost 3 bases, and 4 bases lay in between. CDR3 length: 12 residues. The CDR3 spells CASSYPYTEAFF. CDR3 nucleotides: TGTGCCAGCAGTTACCCCTACACTGAAGCTTTCTTT.

The rearrangement links TRBV6-1 to TRBJ2-7; 7 nucleotides align to TRBD1. V lost 3 bases to trimming and J lost 6 bases; unmatched junction nucleotides: 8. The CDR3 sequence is 14 residues long. Germline V CDR1 and CDR2: MNHNS, SASEGT. The CDR3 DNA sequence: TGTGCCAGCAGTGACCGACAGGGCCTCCGCGAGCAGTACTTC. This gives the protein CASSDRQGLREQYF.

This clone has just one count. This chain joins TRBV27 and TRBJ2-2; 7 bases align to TRBD2. The CDR3 has 15 residues. V gave up 3 bases and J gave up 6 bases; unmatched junction bases: 7. Germline-derived CDR1 and CDR2 are MNHEY and SMNVEV (reference sequence). The DNA for the CDR3 is TGTGCCAGCAGTTTCGGCGGGAGTCGGGCCGGGGAGCTGTTTTTT. Amino acids: CASSFGGSRAGELFF.

The chain uses TRBV29-1 and TRBJ2-7; no clear D gene. This CDR3 spans 12 amino acids. V was clipped by 4 bases and J by 4 bases, with 11 bases between them. Per the germline V gene, CDR1 is SQVTM and CDR2 is ANQGSEA. CDR3 in DNA: TGCAGCGTTGGGGCAGACCAATACGAGCAGTACTTC. Protein sequence: CSVGADQYEQYF.

The chain uses TRBV19 and TRBJ1-5; tentative D call: TRBD1 (5 bases). The germline V gene encodes CDR1 LNHDA and CDR2 SQIVND (reference sequence). The CDR3 is 17 residues long. Trimming stripped 0 bases from V and 1 base from J, with 13 bases between. CDR3 bases: TGTGCCAGTAGTATAGATTCCACAGGTCGGAGCAATCAGCCCCAGCATTTT. This encodes CASSIDSTGRSNQPQHF.

The chain recombines TRBV4-1 with TRBJ1-2; D is perhaps TRBD1 (6 bases). V was pared by 4 bases and J by 2 bases, with 11 bases between. The CDR3 is 14 residues long. The germline V gene has CDR1 MGHRA and CDR2 YSYEKL. The CDR3 loop is CASSPGTSNYGYTF. CDR3 nucleotide sequence: TGCGCCAGCAGCCCCGGGACATCGAACTATGGCTACACCTTC.

This chain joins TRBV7-9 and TRBJ2-5; D unclear. Germline V gene data show CDR1 as SEHNR and CDR2 as FQNEAQ (reference sequence). Trimming removed 7 bases at V and 5 bases at J, with 11 bases between. The CDR3 contains 12 residues. CDR3 sequence reads: CASTPRLETQYF. The CDR3 nucleotides are TGTGCCAGCACCCCGCGATTGGAGACCCAGTACTTC.

V usage is TRBV7-2 and J usage is TRBJ2-7; no firm D call. Germline V gene data show CDR1 as SGHTA and CDR2 as FQGNSA. There are 14 residues in the CDR3. V was pared by 0 bases and J by 0 bases, with 6 bases between. The CDR3 sequence is CASSLAQVSYEQYF. The CDR3 bases are TGTGCCAGCAGCTTAGCCCAGGTCTCCTACGAGCAGTACTTC.